Presented here are 15 T cell receptor beta chains from one specimen sequenced in a study of hypomethylating agent response in myelodysplastic syndrome. Clones were read by immunoSEQ multiplex PCR, and TCRdb kept only the in-frame ones, dropping some. The table records about 5,900 clones, about nine tenths of them present only once. The sample was bone marrow, taken before or after starting hypomethylating agent treatment for myelodysplastic syndrome (not recorded which). The receptors here all came from a human donor with myelodysplastic syndrome.

This chain links TRBV18 with TRBJ2-2; D remains ambiguous. The germline CDR1 and CDR2 sequences are KGHSH and LQKENI. This CDR3 is 16 amino acids long. Trimming pared 2 bases from V and 2 bases from J, leaving 12 bases between. CDR3 in amino acids: CASSPILGSNTGELFF. The DNA for the CDR3 is TGTGCCAGCTCACCAATCTTGGGATCCAACACCGGGGAGCTGTTTTTT.

This chain links TRBV7-2 with TRBJ2-1; D uncertain. The V end was cut by 4 bases, the J end by 3 bases, with 13 bases between. Germline loops: CDR1 SGHTA, CDR2 FQGNSA. The CDR3 runs 15 residues. As DNA, the CDR3 is TGTGCCAGCAGCTCCTCTTGGACGGGCTACAATGAGCAGTTCTTC. It codes for CASSSSWTGYNEQFF. Looking up the rest from reference TRBV7-2 and TRBJ2-1 gives the full variable domain: GAGVSQSPSNKVTEKGKDVELRCDPISGHTALYWYRQSLGQGLEFLIYFQGNSAPDKSGLPSDRFSAERTGGSVSTLTIQRTQQEDSAVYLCASSSSWTGYNEQFFGPGTRLTVL.

V usage is TRBV18 and J usage is TRBJ1-5, with D possibly TRBD1 on 5 matching bases. Trimming removed 6 bases at V and 6 bases at J, with 12 bases between. The CDR3 runs 13 residues. Germline CDR1 reads KGHSH; CDR2 reads LQKENI. The chain's CDR3 is CASSPTGGQPQHF. CDR3 nucleotide sequence: TGTGCCAGCTCCCCCACTGGGGGTCAGCCCCAGCATTTT.

The rearrangement uses TRBV5-8 and TRBJ1-5, with TRBD1 matching 11 bases. The ends lost 4 bases at V and 7 bases at J; junction bases unmatched: 10. Germline V gives CDR1 SGHTS, CDR2 YDEGEE. The CDR3 consists of 16 residues. The CDR3 sequence is CASSTRRTGGGQPQHF. In DNA, the CDR3 is TGTGCCAGCAGCACACGTCGGACAGGGGGCGGACAGCCCCAGCATTTT.

V usage is TRBV29-1 and J usage is TRBJ1-1; D is perhaps TRBD1 (5 bases). This CDR3 contains 14 residues. The germline CDR1 and CDR2 sequences are SQVTM and ANQGSEA. V lost 4 bases and J lost 8, with 20 bases in between. For the CDR3, the DNA is TGCAGCGTTGGGGACGGAGCAAGGGGCCGGGAAGCTTTCTTT. Translating it yields CSVGDGARGREAFF.

The chain joins TRBV5-6 to TRBJ2-7, with D perhaps assigned TRBD1 or TRBD2 (5 bases each). Germline V gene sequence: CDR1 SGHDT, CDR2 YYEEEE. The CDR3 loop spans 14 amino acids. The ends were cut back, 1 base at V and 13 bases at J, with 21 bases in the middle. The CDR3 DNA sequence: TGTGCCAGCAGCTTGTCGGGACCGACTGGATACCCCTACTTC. It specifies CASSLSGPTGYPYF.

V and J are TRBV19 and TRBJ1-5; 8 positions agree with TRBD1. The V segment lost 5 bases and the J segment 3 bases; nucleotides outside the gene matches: 3. The CDR3 runs 14 residues. Germline CDR1 and CDR2: LNHDA and SQIVND (reference sequence). The CDR3 loop is CASSPQGANQPQHF. The CDR3 region has the DNA TGTGCCAGTAGTCCCCAGGGGGCCAATCAGCCCCAGCATTTT.

By its share, this clone is large. The chain joins TRBV4-1 to TRBJ1-3; TRBD1 matches 9 bases. After removal of 0 bases from V and 1 base from J, the junction contained 13 bases not matched to a gene. Germline loops: CDR1 MGHRA, CDR2 YSYEKL. The CDR3 is 20 amino acids. CDR3 in amino acids: CASSQDLIQGAANSGNTIYF. The DNA of the CDR3 is TGCGCCAGCAGCCAAGATCTAATACAGGGGGCGGCTAATTCTGGAAACACCATATATTTT.

The genes are TRBV5-4 and TRBJ2-7; the match to TRBD1 covers 10 bases. V lost 4 bases, J lost 4 bases, and 8 bases stayed unmatched. Germline V gene lookup returns CDR1 SGHNT and CDR2 YYREEE (reference sequence). The CDR3 covers 15 residues. The CDR3 is CASSPDPGQGYEQYF. CDR3 DNA sequence: TGTGCCAGCAGCCCAGATCCGGGACAGGGGTACGAGCAGTACTTC.

The rearrangement joins TRBV21-1 to TRBJ2-1; whether TRBD2, the table's D call, matches the DNA was not checked. TRBV21-1 represents a pseudogene. CDR3 length equals 16 residues. The CDR3 loop reads CASSKERLGFYNEQFF. The DNA of the CDR3 is TGTGCCAGCAGCAAAGAGAGACTAGGGTTCTACAATGAGCAGTTCTTC.

This rearrangement joins TRBV4-2 to TRBJ1-1, with a tentative D call TRBD1 (5 bases). V was pared by 0 bases and J by 4 bases, with 12 bases between. The CDR3 runs to 15 residues. Germline V gene lookup returns CDR1 LGHNA and CDR2 YNFKEQ. The DNA for the CDR3 is TGTGCCAGCAGCCAAGATTGGGCAGGGCGCACTGAAGCTTTCTTT. This translates into CASSQDWAGRTEAFF.

The chain employs TRBV27 and TRBJ2-1, with D unresolved. The V end was cut by 8 bases, the J end by 8 bases, with 7 bases between. CDR1 and CDR2 from the germline V gene are MNHEY and SMNVEV (reference sequence). The CDR3 is 10 residues long. The CDR3 sequence is CASPAHEQFF. CDR3 DNA sequence: TGTGCCAGCCCCGCACATGAGCAGTTCTTC.

The CDR3: CASSPGTMGWTF. CDR3 in DNA: TGCGCCAGCAGTCCCGGGACCATGGGGTGGACCTTC. The chain recombines TRBV5-1 with TRBJ1-2; a weak D match, TRBD1 (5 bases). Per germline, CDR1 SGHRS and CDR2 YFSETQ. The CDR3 is made up of 12 amino acids. The V and J ends lost 5 bases and 14 bases respectively, with 19 bases between them.

V gene TRBV30 combines with J gene TRBJ1-2, with TRBD1 identical over 8 bases. The CDR3 consists of 16 residues. V was pared by 3 bases and J by 0 bases, with 9 bases of the junction left unmatched. Germline CDR1 reads GTSNPN; CDR2 reads SVGIG (reference sequence). As DNA, the CDR3 is TGTGCCTGGAGGAGGTCCAGGGGGCCTACTAACTATGGCTACACCTTC. Encoded protein: CAWRRSRGPTNYGYTF.

The chain couples TRBV29-1 to TRBJ1-2; D gene ambiguous. Trimming removed 3 bases from V and 3 bases from J, with 14 bases in between. The CDR3 sequence is 14 residues long. CDR1 is SQVTM and CDR2 is ANQGSEA in the germline V gene. The CDR3 DNA is TGCAGCGTTGATGGGCAGACCGACTACTATGGCTACACCTTC. Its translation is CSVDGQTDYYGYTF.